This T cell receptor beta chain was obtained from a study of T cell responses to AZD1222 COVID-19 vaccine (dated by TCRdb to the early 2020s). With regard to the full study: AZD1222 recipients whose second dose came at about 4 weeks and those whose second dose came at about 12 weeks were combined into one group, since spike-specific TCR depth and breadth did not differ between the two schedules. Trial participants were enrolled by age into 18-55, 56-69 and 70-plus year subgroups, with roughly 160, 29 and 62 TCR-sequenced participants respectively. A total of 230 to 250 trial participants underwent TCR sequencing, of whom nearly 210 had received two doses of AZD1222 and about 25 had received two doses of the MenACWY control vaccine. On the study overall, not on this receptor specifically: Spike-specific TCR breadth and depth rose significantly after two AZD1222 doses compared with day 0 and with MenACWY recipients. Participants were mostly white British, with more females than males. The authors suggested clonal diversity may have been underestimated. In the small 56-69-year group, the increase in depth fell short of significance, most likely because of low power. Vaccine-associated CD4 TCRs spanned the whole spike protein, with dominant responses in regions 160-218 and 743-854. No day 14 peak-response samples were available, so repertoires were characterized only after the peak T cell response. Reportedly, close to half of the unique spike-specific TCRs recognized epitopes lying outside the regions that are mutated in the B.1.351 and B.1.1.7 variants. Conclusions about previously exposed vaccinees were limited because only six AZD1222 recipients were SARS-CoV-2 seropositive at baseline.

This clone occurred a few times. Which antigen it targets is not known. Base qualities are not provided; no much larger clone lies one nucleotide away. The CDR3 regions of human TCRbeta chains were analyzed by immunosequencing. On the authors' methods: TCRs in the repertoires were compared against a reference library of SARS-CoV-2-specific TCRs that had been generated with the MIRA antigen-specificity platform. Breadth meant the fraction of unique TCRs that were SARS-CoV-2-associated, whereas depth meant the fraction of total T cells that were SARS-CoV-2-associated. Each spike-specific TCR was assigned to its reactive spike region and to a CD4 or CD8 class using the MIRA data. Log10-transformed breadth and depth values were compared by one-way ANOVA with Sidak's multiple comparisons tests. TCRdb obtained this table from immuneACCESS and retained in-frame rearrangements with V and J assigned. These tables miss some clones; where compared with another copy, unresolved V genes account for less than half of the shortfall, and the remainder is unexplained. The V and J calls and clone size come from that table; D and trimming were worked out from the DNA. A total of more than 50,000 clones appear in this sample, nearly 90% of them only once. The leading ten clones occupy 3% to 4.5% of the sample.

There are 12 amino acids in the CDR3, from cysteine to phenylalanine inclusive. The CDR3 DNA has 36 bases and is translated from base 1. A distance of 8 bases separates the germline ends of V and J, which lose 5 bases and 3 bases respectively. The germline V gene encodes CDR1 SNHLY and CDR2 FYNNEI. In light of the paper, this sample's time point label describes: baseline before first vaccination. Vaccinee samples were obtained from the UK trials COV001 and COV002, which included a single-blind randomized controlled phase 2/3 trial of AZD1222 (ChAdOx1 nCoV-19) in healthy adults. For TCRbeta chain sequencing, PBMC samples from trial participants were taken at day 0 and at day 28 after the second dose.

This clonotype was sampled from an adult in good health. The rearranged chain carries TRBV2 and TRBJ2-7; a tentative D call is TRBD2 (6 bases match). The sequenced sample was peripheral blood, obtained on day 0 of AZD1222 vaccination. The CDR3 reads CASSLDYYEQYF. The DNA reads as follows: TGTGCCAGCAGTTTGGACTACTACGAGCAGTACTTC.